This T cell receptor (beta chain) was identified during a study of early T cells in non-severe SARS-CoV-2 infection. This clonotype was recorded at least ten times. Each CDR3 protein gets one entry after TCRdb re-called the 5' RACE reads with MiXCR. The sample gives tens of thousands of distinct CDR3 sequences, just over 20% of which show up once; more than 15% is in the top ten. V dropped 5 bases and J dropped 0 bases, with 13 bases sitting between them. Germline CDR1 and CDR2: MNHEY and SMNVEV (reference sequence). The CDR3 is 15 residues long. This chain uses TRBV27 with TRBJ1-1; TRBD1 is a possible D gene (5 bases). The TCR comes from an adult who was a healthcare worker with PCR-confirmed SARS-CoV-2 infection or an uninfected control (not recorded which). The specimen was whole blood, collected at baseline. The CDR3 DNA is TGTGCCAGCAGTCCGGGACTTCTACTGAACACTGAAGCTTTCTTT. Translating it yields CASSPGLLLNTEAFF.